This TCR beta chain was captured by sequencing in a study of siplizumab effects on memory and regulatory T cells. Study-wide points: Unstimulated naive T cells seemed to show more diversity than memory cells did, and they also seemed to be among the major contributors to the alloresponse. Suppression by proliferating Tregs derived from siplizumab cultures was not verified. Researchers could map only a minor fraction of alloreactive clones to unstimulated subsets. On average, around 70% of mappable alloreactive CD4+ clones were Treg-derived under siplizumab, against about 30% in controls.

Some clones are missing from TCRdb's copy, which holds only in-frame ones; the method was immunoSEQ multiplex PCR. Altogether about 63,000 clones are present, less than 85% being singletons, with the ten largest covering approximately 4%. A remark on this clone: No antigen is known for it.

The material sequenced was memory CD4+ T cells sorted from blood. This TCR was recovered from a human donor in good health.

This chain's CDR3 is CASSFGRGLETQYF. Here the CDR3 DNA reads TGTGCCAGCAGCTTCGGTAGGGGATTGGAGACCCAGTACTTC. The chain uses TRBV7-2 and TRBJ2-5, with D maybe TRBD1 (5 bases). With 3 bases removed from V and 5 bases from J, the gap between germline ends came to 13 bases. This CDR3 spans 14 amino acids. Germline CDR1 reads SGHTA; CDR2 reads FQGNSA.